This T cell receptor beta chain was found in a study of spatial heterogeneity in lung cancer. As to time point: sample taken at primary tumor resection. Tumor, nontumor lung or frozen PBMC supplied whole RNA, sequenced without sorting. This clonotype was found once. The library protocol tagged each TCR cDNA with a unique molecular identifier. Each CDR3 protein is one row after TCRdb ran MiXCR on the 5' RACE reads. The table shows roughly 3,700 distinct CDR3 sequences, with around 30% occurring only once. This receptor was obtained from a male donor with early-stage non-small cell lung cancer. The specimen was normal lung tissue next to the tumor, collected at surgery.

Here the CDR3 DNA reads TGTGCCAGCAGCCTGGGCGAAGCGGCTAATGAAAAACTGTTTTTT. It codes for CASSLGEAANEKLFF. The chain couples TRBV7-9 to TRBJ1-4; no definite D call. The V and J ends lost 5 bases and 3 bases respectively, with 13 bases between them. Germline lookup yields CDR1 SEHNR and CDR2 FQNEAQ (reference sequence). CDR3 length equals 15 residues. The full variable domain, its missing parts supplied by reference TRBV7-9 and TRBJ1-4, is DTGVSQNPRHKITKRGQNVTFRCDPISEHNRLYWYRQTLGQGPEFLTYFQNEAQLEKSRLLSDRFSAERPKGSFSTLEIQRTEQGDSAMYLCASSLGEAANEKLFFGSGTQLSVL.